Listed here are 22 T cell receptor beta chains from one sample, sequenced in a study of T cell responses to AZD1222 COVID-19 vaccine. Measured with immunoSEQ multiplex PCR; TCRdb has only the in-frame clones, and not every one. The sample holds about 110,000 clones, about 81% seen once. The sequenced sample was peripheral blood, obtained on day 0 of AZD1222 vaccination. Receptor source: an adult in good health.

This clone showed up just a few times. The gene calls are TRBV6-5 and TRBJ1-3; D gene ambiguous. Per germline, CDR1 MNHEY and CDR2 SVGAGI. The V end was cut by 5 bases, the J end by 2 bases, with 7 bases between. CDR3 length: 13 residues. CDR3 nucleotide sequence: TGTGCCAGCAGTCGCGGGGCTGGAAACACCATATATTTT. Translation: CASSRGAGNTIYF.

The chain joins TRBV2 to TRBJ1-5; weak D call: TRBD1 (5 bases). Trimming stripped 6 bases from V and 1 base from J, with 13 bases between. The germline gives CDR1 SNHLY, CDR2 FYNNEI. The length of the CDR3 is 15 residues. CDR3 sequence: CASSLNRDSNQPQHF. The CDR3 DNA reads as TGTGCCAGCAGCCTAAACCGGGACAGCAATCAGCCCCAGCATTTT.

J is TRBJ1-1 and V is TRBV28; 8 bases fit TRBD1. Per the germline V gene, CDR1 is MDHEN and CDR2 is SYDVKM. After removal of 5 bases from V and 1 base from J, the junction contained 6 bases not matched to a gene. The CDR3 is made up of 15 amino acids. The CDR3 protein is CASSPGGTGNTEAFF. In nucleotides, the CDR3 is TGTGCCAGCAGTCCTGGCGGGACAGGGAACACTGAAGCTTTCTTT.

The chain couples TRBV28 to TRBJ2-3, with 9 bases that match TRBD1. CDR3 length: 14 amino acids. CDR1 is MDHEN, CDR2 SYDVKM, per germline. Trimming at V came to 4 bases and at J to 14 bases, leaving 13 bases not matched to a gene. Here the CDR3 reads CASSSDHYTDRGYF. CDR3 in DNA: TGTGCCAGCAGTTCCGACCACTATACGGACAGGGGGTATTTT. Full variable domain (missing parts from reference TRBV28 and TRBJ2-3): DVKVTQSSRYLVKRTGEKVFLECVQDMDHENMFWYRQDPGLGLRLIYFSYDVKMKEKGDIPEGYSVSREKKERFSLILESASTNQTSMYLCASSSDHYTDRGYFGPGTRLTVL.

The chain couples TRBV11-2 to TRBJ1-1, with a possible D match to TRBD1 (6 bases). In germline, CDR1 is SGHAT, CDR2 FQNNGV. This CDR3 has 15 residues. Trimming pared 8 bases from V and 3 bases from J, leaving 19 bases between. The CDR3: CASAPDGGPDTEAFF. The DNA for the CDR3 is TGTGCCAGCGCTCCAGACGGGGGGCCGGACACTGAAGCTTTCTTT.

This chain joins TRBV28 and TRBJ2-3; 14 bases align to TRBD2. Germline CDR1 and CDR2: MDHEN and SYDVKM. The V and J ends lost 5 bases and 4 bases, in that order; junction bases with no gene match: 11. This CDR3 spans 18 amino acids. In DNA form, the CDR3 reads TGTGCCAGCAGTACCGGGACTAGCGGGAGAAAGTGGTCAGATACGCAGTATTTT. Encoded protein: CASSTGTSGRKWSDTQYF.

The chain couples TRBV6-2 or TRBV6-3 to TRBJ1-6; tentative D call: TRBD1 (6 bases). The CDR3 covers 16 residues. Trimming took off 5 bases at V and 4 bases at J, with 15 bases between the two ends. Germline V CDR1 and CDR2: MNHEY, SVGEGT. The CDR3 loop reads CASSDRTARYNSPLHF. The CDR3 DNA reads TGTGCCAGCAGTGACCGGACAGCACGGTATAATTCACCCCTCCACTTT.

The CDR3 DNA reads as TGTGCCAGCAGTGGACAGGGTTCCTATGGCTACACCTTC. It translates to CASSGQGSYGYTF. This chain joins TRBV27 and TRBJ1-2, with 8 bases lining up with TRBD1. The germline V gene has CDR1 MNHEY and CDR2 SMNVEV (reference sequence). This CDR3 is built from 13 residues. J lost 4 bases, V lost 5 bases, and 3 bases had no gene match.

The J gene is TRBJ1-1, the V gene TRBV28, with 7 bases that match TRBD1. The V and J ends lost 7 bases and 4 bases, in that order; junction bases with no gene match: 9. The CDR3 is 14 amino acids. Germline CDR1 and CDR2: MDHEN and SYDVKM. The CDR3 loop reads CASTSDRVGTEAFF. In nucleotides, the CDR3 is TGTGCCAGCACCTCCGACAGGGTAGGCACTGAAGCTTTCTTT.

The CDR3 DNA is TGTGCCAGCAGTGAGGGGAATGTGAAAGAGACCCAGTACTTC. It yields the protein CASSEGNVKETQYF. The chain is built from TRBV2 and TRBJ2-5, with D unclear. This CDR3 contains 14 residues. V was clipped by 3 bases and J by 3 bases, with 11 bases between them. Per germline, CDR1 SNHLY and CDR2 FYNNEI.

The rearrangement joins TRBV9 to TRBJ1-2; D gene unclear. The CDR3 extends over 15 amino acids. CDR1 is SGDLS and CDR2 is YYNGEE in the germline V gene. Deletions cut 3 bases from V and 7 bases from J, with 19 bases between. CDR3 nucleotide sequence: TGTGCCAGCAGCGCAAGAGTCTCGTCGCGGGGTGGCTACACCTTC. Translating it yields CASSARVSSRGGYTF.

This clone has a count of ten or more. The chain has TRBV6-5 and TRBJ2-1; a possible D gene is TRBD2 (5 bases). CDR1 is MNHEY, CDR2 SVGAGI, per germline. The V end lost 5 bases, the J end lost 0 bases, and 11 bases lay between the germline ends. The CDR3 has 15 residues. In DNA form, the CDR3 reads TGTGCCAGCAGTCCAATGGCGGGCTCCTACAATGAGCAGTTCTTC. This translates into CASSPMAGSYNEQFF.

The chain uses TRBV19 and TRBJ2-3; tentatively, D is TRBD1 (6 bases). V was trimmed by 6 bases and J by 4 bases, leaving 14 bases between them. Germline V lookup: CDR1 LNHDA, CDR2 SQIVND (reference sequence). The CDR3 totals 14 residues. CDR3 sequence (DNA): TGTGCCAGTAGGGCCAGGGGTGGCGCAGATACGCAGTATTTT. It translates to CASRARGGADTQYF.

V is TRBV28 and J is TRBJ2-1; no definite D call. The CDR3 totals 12 residues. V was trimmed by 2 bases and J by 8 bases, leaving 7 bases between them. Germline V CDR1 and CDR2: MDHEN, SYDVKM. The CDR3 region has the DNA TGTGCCAGCAGTTTAGTAGGGTATGAGCAGTTCTTC. This sequence encodes CASSLVGYEQFF.

The chain carries TRBV19 and TRBJ1-2; a weak D match, TRBD1 (6 bases). With 7 bases removed from V and 7 bases from J, the gap between germline ends came to 16 bases. Germline CDR1 is LNHDA and CDR2 is SQIVND (reference sequence). This CDR3 is 13 amino acids long. DNA for the CDR3: TGTGCCAGTACCCCGAGAGGGGGAACTGGCTACACCTTC. Residues: CASTPRGGTGYTF.

V gene TRBV15 combines with J gene TRBJ2-2; D possibly corresponds to TRBD2 (6 bases). The germline V and J ends were trimmed by 3 bases and 7 bases, with 9 bases remaining between them. The CDR3 covers 13 residues. The germline V gene encodes CDR1 LNHNV and CDR2 YYDKDF (reference sequence). CDR3 amino acids: CATSSPAGGELFF. The CDR3 DNA sequence: TGTGCCACCAGCAGTCCAGCGGGCGGGGAGCTGTTTTTT.

The CDR3 reads CASSLAGPSGAEQYF. CDR3 sequence (DNA): TGTGCCAGCAGCTTAGCGGGTCCTAGCGGAGCCGAGCAGTACTTC. This chain links TRBV11-2 with TRBJ2-7, with 7 bases fitting TRBD2. CDR1 SGHAT and CDR2 FQNNGV come from the germline V gene. With 1 base clipped from V and 6 bases from J, the junction kept 9 bases outside the gene matches. The CDR3 totals 15 residues. The variable domain in full, completed from reference TRBV11-2 and TRBJ2-7, reads EAGVAQSPRYKIIEKRQSVAFWCNPISGHATLYWYQQILGQGPKLLIQFQNNGVVDDSQLPKDRFSAERLKGVDSTLKIQPAKLEDSAVYLCASSLAGPSGAEQYFGPGTRLTVT.

The chain has TRBV2 and TRBJ2-7; the match to TRBD2 covers 7 bases. This CDR3 comprises 18 residues. V dropped 0 bases and J dropped 6; count of bases not matched to a gene: 17. The germline CDR1 and CDR2 sequences are SNHLY and FYNNEI. The CDR3 here is CASSEALPKNKIAGEQYF. In nucleotides, the CDR3 is TGTGCCAGCAGTGAAGCGCTTCCTAAGAATAAAATAGCGGGCGAGCAGTACTTC.

The chain combines TRBV4-3 with TRBJ1-6; 8 nucleotides match TRBD1. Germline trimming cut 3 bases from V and 10 bases from J; bases unmatched to any gene: 17. Germline CDR1 is LGHNA and CDR2 is YSLEER. The length of the CDR3 is 18 residues. The CDR3 here is CASSHPGAGGAGSSPLHF. In DNA, the CDR3 is TGCGCCAGCAGCCACCCCGGGGCAGGGGGCGCGGGGTCCTCACCCCTCCACTTT.

The CDR3, as DNA: TGTGCCAGCAGCTTTACTAGGAGTTCGGCTAATGAAAAACTGTTTTTT. Translation: CASSFTRSSANEKLFF. The chain recombines TRBV6-2 or TRBV6-3 with TRBJ1-4; D is unclear. CDR3 size: 16 residues. V was shortened by 6 bases and J by 3 bases, with 17 bases between the two germline ends. Germline values: CDR1 MNHEY, CDR2 SVGEGT.

This clone was counted a few times. The gene calls are TRBV6-5 and TRBJ2-5; TRBD2 matches at 9 bases. The trim removed 0 bases at V and 5 bases at J, leaving 4 bases unmatched. The CDR3 is 15 amino acids. CDR1 is MNHEY and CDR2 is SVGAGI in the germline V gene. CDR3 in DNA: TGTGCCAGCAGTTACTCGTCTAGCGGGGAGGAGACCCAGTACTTC. It encodes CASSYSSSGEETQYF.

The V and J genes are TRBV29-1 and TRBJ2-7; perhaps TRBD2 as D (5 bases). Germline values: CDR1 SQVTM, CDR2 ANQGSEA. V dropped 6 bases and J dropped 2 bases, with 14 bases sitting between them. CDR3 size: 13 residues. CDR3: CSVRTQGPYEQYF. As DNA, the CDR3 is TGCAGCGTCCGGACTCAAGGGCCCTACGAGCAGTACTTC.